Described below is a single TCR beta chain sequence and its context. The target antigen is unknown. The CDR3 covers 12 residues. In germline, CDR1 is GTSNPN, CDR2 SVGIG (reference sequence). V dropped 4 bases and J dropped 5 bases, with 11 bases sitting between them. The source of the sample is a study of cytomegalovirus exposure and HLA in healthy donors. 60 Vbeta and 13 Jbeta primers were used in PCR. Sequencing was performed with immunoSEQ multiplex PCR; in TCRdb, only in-frame clones are kept and a portion is missing. The data hold 100,000 to 150,000 clones, with roughly 80% observed a single time. General observations from the study: A later analysis found common viral pathogens apparently linked to several of the most significant clusters. Most TCR sequences were uncommon, yet certain public TCRs appeared in many donors. Reported results showed that the classifier diagnosed cytomegalovirus status with high specificity and sensitivity.

The sequence was collected from a man aged 35-49 years in good health and CMV-seronegative. This sequence joins TRBV30 and TRBJ1-1; D is unclear. Sequenced: PBMCs. CDR3 protein: CAWTPVRTEAFF. The CDR3 DNA reads TGTGCCTGGACTCCGGTGAGGACTGAAGCTTTCTTT.